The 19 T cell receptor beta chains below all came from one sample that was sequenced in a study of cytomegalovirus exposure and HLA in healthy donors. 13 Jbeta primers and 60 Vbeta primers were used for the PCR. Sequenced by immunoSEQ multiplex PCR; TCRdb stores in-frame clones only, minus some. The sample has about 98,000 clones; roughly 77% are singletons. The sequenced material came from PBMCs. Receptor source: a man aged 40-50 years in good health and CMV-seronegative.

Written as DNA, the CDR3 is TGTGCCAGCAGCTTATATGCGGGGTACCAAGAGACCCAGTACTTC. Its protein product is CASSLYAGYQETQYF. The chain recombines TRBV7-3 with TRBJ2-5; a possible D gene is TRBD2 (6 bases). The CDR3 loop spans 15 amino acids. CDR1 and CDR2 (germline): SGHTA, FQGTGA. Trimming cost V 2 bases and J 0 bases, with 10 bases left between them. Filled out from reference TRBV7-3 and TRBJ2-5, the complete variable domain reads GAGVSQTPSNKVTEKGKYVELRCDPISGHTALYWYRQSLGQGPEFLIYFQGTGAADDSGLPNDRFFAVRPEGSVSTLKIQRTERGDSAVYLCASSLYAGYQETQYFGPGTRLLVL.

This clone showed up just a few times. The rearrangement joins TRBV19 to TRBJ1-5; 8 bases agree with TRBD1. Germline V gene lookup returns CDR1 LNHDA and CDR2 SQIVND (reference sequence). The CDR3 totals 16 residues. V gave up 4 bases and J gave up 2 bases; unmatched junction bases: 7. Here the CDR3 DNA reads TGTGCCAGTAGTACAACCGGGACAGGCCGCAATCAGCCCCAGCATTTT. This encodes CASSTTGTGRNQPQHF. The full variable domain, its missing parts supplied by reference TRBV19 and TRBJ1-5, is DGGITQSPKYLFRKEGQNVTLSCEQNLNHDAMYWYRQDPGQGLRLIYYSQIVNDFQKGDIAEGYSVSREKKESFPLTVTSAQKNPTAFYLCASSTTGTGRNQPQHFGDGTRLSIL.

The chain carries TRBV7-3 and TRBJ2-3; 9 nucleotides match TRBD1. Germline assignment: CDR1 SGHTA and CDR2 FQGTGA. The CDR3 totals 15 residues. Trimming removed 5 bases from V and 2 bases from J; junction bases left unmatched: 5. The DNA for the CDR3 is TGTGCCAGCAGCCACACAGGGGGCCCCACAGATACGCAGTATTTT. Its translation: CASSHTGGPTDTQYF.

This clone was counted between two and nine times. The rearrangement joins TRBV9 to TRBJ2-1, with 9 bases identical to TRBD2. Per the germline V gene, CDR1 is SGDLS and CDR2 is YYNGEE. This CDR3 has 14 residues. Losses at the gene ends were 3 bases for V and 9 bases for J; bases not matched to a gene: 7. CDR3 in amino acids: CASSERLAAGEQFF. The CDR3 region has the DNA TGTGCCAGCAGCGAGAGACTAGCGGCGGGTGAGCAGTTCTTC.

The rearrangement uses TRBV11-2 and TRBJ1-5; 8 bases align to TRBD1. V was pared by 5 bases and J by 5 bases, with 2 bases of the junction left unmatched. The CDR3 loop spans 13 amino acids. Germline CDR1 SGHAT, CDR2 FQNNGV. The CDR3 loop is CASSTQGDQPQHF. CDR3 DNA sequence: TGTGCCAGCAGCACACAGGGGGATCAGCCCCAGCATTTT.

The CDR3 DNA reads TGCAGTGCTAGGGGGGGATATGGCTACACCTTC. Protein sequence: CSARGGYGYTF. The V and J genes are TRBV20-1 and TRBJ1-2; a possible D gene is TRBD1 (5 bases). Trimming took 3 bases from V and 5 from J, leaving 7 bases between them. The CDR3 sequence is 11 residues long. Germline CDR1 reads DFQATT; CDR2 reads SNEGSKA (reference sequence).

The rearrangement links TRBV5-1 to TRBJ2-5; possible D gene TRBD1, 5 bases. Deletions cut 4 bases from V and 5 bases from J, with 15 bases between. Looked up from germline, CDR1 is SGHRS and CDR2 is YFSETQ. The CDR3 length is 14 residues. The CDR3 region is CASSPGQGGETQYF. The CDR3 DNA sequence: TGCGCCAGCAGCCCGGGTCAGGGTGGGGAGACCCAGTACTTC.

In nucleotides, the CDR3 is TGTGCCAGCAGTGAAGCTCCGGTAGGGGGGGCAGGGGGCTACACCTTC. Encoded protein: CASSEAPVGGAGGYTF. The V call is TRBV6-1, the J call TRBJ1-2; possible D gene TRBD1, 6 bases. CDR1 is MNHNS, CDR2 SASEGT, per germline. The germline V and J ends were trimmed by 0 bases and 8 bases, with 19 bases remaining between them. The CDR3 is 16 amino acids.

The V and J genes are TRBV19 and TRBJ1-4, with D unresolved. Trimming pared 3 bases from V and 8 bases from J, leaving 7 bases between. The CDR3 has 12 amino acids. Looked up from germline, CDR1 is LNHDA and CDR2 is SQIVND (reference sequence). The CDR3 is CASSIMGEKLFF. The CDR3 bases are TGTGCCAGTAGTATCATGGGCGAAAAACTGTTTTTT.

CDR3 loop: CASSLTVGGNTIYF. The DNA for the CDR3 is TGTGCCAGCAGTTTGACAGTCGGTGGAAACACCATATATTTT. The chain joins TRBV6-5 to TRBJ1-3, with a possible D match to TRBD1 (5 bases). Germline V gene lookup returns CDR1 MNHEY and CDR2 SVGAGI. This CDR3 spans 14 amino acids. The germline V and J ends were trimmed by 4 bases and 3 bases, with 10 bases remaining between them.

The CDR3 reads CASSLGQNSYEQYF. The CDR3 DNA follows: TGTGCCAGCAGTTTAGGGCAGAACTCCTACGAGCAGTACTTC. This chain links TRBV27 with TRBJ2-7; D ambiguous. CDR3 length: 14 amino acids. The germline V gene has CDR1 MNHEY and CDR2 SMNVEV (reference sequence). The V and J ends lost 2 bases and 0 bases respectively, with 8 bases between them.

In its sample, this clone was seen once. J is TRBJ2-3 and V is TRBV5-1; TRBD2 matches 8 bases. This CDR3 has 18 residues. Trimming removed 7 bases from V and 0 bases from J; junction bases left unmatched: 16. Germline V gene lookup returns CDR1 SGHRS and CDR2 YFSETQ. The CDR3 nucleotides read TGCGCCAGCGTTCTCGCGAGCGGGGGAATAACTAGCACAGATACGCAGTATTTT. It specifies CASVLASGGITSTDTQYF.

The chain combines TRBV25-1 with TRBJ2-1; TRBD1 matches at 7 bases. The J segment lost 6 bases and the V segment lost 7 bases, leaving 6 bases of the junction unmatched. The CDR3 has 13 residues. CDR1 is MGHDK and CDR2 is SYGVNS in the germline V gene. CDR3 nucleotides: TGTGCCAGCACCGACAGGGCTGGCAATGAGCAGTTCTTC. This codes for CASTDRAGNEQFF.

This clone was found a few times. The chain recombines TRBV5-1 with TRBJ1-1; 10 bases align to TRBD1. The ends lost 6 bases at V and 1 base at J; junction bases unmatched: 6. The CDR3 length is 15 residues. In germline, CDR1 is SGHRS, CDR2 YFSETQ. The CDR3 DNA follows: TGCGCCAGCATGACAGGGGGCGCGTCGAACACTGAAGCTTTCTTT. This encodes CASMTGGASNTEAFF.

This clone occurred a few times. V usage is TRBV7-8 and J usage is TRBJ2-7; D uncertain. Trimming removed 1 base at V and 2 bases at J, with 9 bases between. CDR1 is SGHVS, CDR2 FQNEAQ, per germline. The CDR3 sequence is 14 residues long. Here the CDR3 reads CASSLGGSAYEQYF. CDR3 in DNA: TGTGCCAGCAGCTTAGGAGGCTCCGCCTACGAGCAGTACTTC.

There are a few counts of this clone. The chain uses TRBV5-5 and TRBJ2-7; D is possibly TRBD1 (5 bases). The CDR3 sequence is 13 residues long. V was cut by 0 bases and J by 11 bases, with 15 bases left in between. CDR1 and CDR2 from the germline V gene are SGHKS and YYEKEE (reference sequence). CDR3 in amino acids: CASSLEGAPRKYF. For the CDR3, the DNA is TGTGCCAGCAGCTTGGAAGGGGCGCCTAGGAAGTACTTC.

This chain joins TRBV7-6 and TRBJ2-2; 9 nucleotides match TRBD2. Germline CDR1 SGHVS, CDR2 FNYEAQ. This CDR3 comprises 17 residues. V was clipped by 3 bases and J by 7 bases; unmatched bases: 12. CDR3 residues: CASSLVAGGGAIGELFF. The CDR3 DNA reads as TGTGCCAGCAGCTTGGTAGCAGGCGGGGGGGCAATCGGGGAGCTGTTTTTT.

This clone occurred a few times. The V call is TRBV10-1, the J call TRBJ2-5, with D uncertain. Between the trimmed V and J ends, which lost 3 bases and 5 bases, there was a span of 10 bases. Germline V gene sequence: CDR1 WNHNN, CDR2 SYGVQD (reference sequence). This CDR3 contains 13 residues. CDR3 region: CASSENIRETQYF. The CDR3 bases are TGCGCCAGCAGTGAAAATATCAGGGAGACCCAGTACTTC.

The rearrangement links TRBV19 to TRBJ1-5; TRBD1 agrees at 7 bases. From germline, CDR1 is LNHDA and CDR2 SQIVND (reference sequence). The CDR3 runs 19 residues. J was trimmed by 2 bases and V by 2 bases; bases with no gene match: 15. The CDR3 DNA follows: TGTGCCAGTAGTATAAGCTTTAACCGACAGGGAGGCGGCAATCAGCCCCAGCATTTT. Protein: CASSISFNRQGGGNQPQHF.